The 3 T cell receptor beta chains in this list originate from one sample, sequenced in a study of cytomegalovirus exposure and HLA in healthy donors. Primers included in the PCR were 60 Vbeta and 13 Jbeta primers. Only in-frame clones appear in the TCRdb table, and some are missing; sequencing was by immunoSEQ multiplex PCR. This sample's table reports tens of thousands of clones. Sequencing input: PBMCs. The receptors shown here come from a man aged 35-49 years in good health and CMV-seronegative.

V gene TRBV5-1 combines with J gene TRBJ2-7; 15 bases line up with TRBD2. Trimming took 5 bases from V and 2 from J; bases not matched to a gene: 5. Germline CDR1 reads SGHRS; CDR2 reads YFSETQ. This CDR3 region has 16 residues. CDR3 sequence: CASSSGTSGGTYEQYF. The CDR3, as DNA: TGCGCCAGCAGTTCCGGGACTAGCGGGGGGACCTACGAGCAGTACTTC.

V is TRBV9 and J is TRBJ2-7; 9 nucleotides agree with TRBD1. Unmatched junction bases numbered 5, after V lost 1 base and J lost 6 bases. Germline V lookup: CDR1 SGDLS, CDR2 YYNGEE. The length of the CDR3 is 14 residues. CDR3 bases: TGTGCCAGCAGCGTACGGACAGGGGACAGCGAGCAGTACTTC. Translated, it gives CASSVRTGDSEQYF.

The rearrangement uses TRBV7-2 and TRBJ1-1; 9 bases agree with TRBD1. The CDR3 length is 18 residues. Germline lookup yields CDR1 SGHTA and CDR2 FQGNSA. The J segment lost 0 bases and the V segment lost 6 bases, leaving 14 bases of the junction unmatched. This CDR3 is CASSERAGTGYLNTEAFF. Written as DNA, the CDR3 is TGTGCCAGCAGTGAGCGGGCGGGGACAGGGTATCTGAACACTGAAGCTTTCTTT. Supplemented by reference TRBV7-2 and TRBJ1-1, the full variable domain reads GAGVSQSPSNKVTEKGKDVELRCDPISGHTALYWYRQSLGQGLEFLIYFQGNSAPDKSGLPSDRFSAERTGGSVSTLTIQRTQQEDSAVYLCASSERAGTGYLNTEAFFGQGTRLTVV.